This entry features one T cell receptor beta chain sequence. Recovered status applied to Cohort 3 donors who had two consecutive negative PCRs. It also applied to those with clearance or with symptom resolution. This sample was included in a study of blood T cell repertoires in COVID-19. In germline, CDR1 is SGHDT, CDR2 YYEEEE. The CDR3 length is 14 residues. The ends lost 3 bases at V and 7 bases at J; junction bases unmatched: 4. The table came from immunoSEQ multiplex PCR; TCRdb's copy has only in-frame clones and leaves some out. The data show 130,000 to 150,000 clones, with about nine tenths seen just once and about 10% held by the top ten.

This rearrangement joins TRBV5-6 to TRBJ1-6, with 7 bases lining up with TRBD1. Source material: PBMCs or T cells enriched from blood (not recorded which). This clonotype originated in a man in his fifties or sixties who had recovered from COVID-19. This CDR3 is CASSSPGQNSPLHF. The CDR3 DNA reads TGTGCCAGCAGCTCACCGGGACAGAATTCACCCCTCCACTTT.